This TCR beta chain was documented in a study of lymphopenia after photon versus proton radiotherapy. Overall study findings and caveats: After lymphocyte nadir, photon-treated repertoires showed oligoclonal expansion, especially CD8+ Temra. Post-nadir TCR diversity decline inversely tracked overall survival among those who died. Only patients who died were analyzed for survival; proton advantage is unproven. Relative stability marked proton patients; photon patients lost diversity and naive cells.

This clone has just a few counts. As yet, its antigen is unknown. Germline CDR1 SNHLY, CDR2 FYNNEI. The CDR3 is made up of 14 amino acids. With 4 bases removed from V and 4 bases from J, the gap between germline ends came to 13 bases. The method was immunoSEQ multiplex PCR; TCRdb's version includes in-frame clones alone and lacks a portion of them. The sample has about 45,000 clones, approximately 85% seen once. This chain joins TRBV2 and TRBJ1-2, with D possibly matching TRBD1 (6 bases). The clonotype originates from a man aged 35-49 years with gastric cancer. Sequenced material: peripheral blood, taken from a patient treated with photon-based radiotherapy. CDR3 in DNA: TGTGCCAGCAGTGGGAGGGGGGCGAGCTATGGCTACACCTTC. It codes for CASSGRGASYGYTF.